The clone carrying this T cell receptor (beta chain) was seen at least ten times. This specimen belongs to a study of shared clonotypes between healthy human individuals. CDR1 and CDR2 from the germline V gene are SGDLS and YYNGEE. V was cut by 4 bases and J by 7 bases, with 14 bases left in between. CDR3 length: 13 residues. Assay used: immunoSEQ multiplex PCR; TCRdb lists only in-frame clones, some missing. The sample includes some 1 million clones, approximately 76% of them seen just once. The specimen was memory CD4+ T cells sorted from blood. Subset described: CD45RA-negative fraction. This clonotype was sampled from a man younger than 30 in good health. This rearrangement joins TRBV9 to TRBJ2-5, with D perhaps matching TRBD2 (5 bases). The CDR3 DNA reads as TGTGCCAGCAGCAGCGAACTAGTGGGGACCCAGTACTTC. Protein: CASSSELVGTQYF.